The entry that follows covers one T cell receptor (beta chain) sequence. Its target is not known. With 60 Vbeta and 13 Jbeta primers, the PCR was carried out. TCRdb's table, derived via immunoSEQ multiplex PCR, lists solely in-frame clones and lacks some. There are about 180,000 clones in the sample; less than 90% occur only once, and around 1.4% lies in the top ten. This sample was included in a study of cytomegalovirus exposure and HLA in healthy donors. Healthy individuals who donated bone marrow served as the donors. Study-wide results and limits: Among the sequence variants, a highly shared cluster was likely an artifact of sequencing.

The CDR3 has 16 amino acids. V lost 7 bases, J lost 10 bases, and 16 bases stayed unmatched. Germline CDR1 and CDR2: LNHDA and SQIVND (reference sequence). V gene TRBV19 combines with J gene TRBJ2-1; 10 positions match TRBD2. The receptor's source is a girl between 5 and 17 years old in good health and CMV-seropositive. Sequenced: PBMCs. The DNA for the CDR3 is TGTGCCAGTACCCCTCGCGGAGTAGCGGGAGGTAGGGAGCAGTTCTTC. Translated, it gives CASTPRGVAGGREQFF.